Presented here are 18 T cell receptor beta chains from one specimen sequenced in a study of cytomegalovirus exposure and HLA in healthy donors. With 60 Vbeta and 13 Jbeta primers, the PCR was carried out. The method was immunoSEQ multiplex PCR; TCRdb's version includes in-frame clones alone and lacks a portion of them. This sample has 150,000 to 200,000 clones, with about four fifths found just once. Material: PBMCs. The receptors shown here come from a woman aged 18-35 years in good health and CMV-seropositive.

CDR3 sequence: CASSQAETQYF. The CDR3 bases are TGTGCCAGCAGCCAAGCTGAGACCCAGTACTTC. The gene calls are TRBV14 and TRBJ2-5; unclear D gene. This CDR3 is built from 11 residues. Germline V gene data show CDR1 as SGHDN and CDR2 as FVKESK. Trimming took off 1 base at V and 5 bases at J, with 2 bases between the two ends.

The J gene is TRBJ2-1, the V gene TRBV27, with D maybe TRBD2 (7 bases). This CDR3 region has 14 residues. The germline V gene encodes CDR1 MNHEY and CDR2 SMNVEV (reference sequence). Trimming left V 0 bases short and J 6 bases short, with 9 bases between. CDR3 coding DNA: TGTGCCAGCAGTTTATCGGGGGGGGCCAATGAGCAGTTCTTC. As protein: CASSLSGGANEQFF.

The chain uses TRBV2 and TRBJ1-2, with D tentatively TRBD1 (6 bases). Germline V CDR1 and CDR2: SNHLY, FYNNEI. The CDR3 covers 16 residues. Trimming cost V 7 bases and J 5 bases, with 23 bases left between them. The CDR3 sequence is CASTTGLVDYRYGYTF. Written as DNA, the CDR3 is TGTGCCAGCACCACAGGGTTGGTCGACTATCGTTATGGCTACACCTTC.

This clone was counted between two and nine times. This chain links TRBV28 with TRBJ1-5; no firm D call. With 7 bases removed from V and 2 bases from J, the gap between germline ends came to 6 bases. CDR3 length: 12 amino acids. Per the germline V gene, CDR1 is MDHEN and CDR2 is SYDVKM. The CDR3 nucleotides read TGTGCCAGCACCGCGGGCAATCAGCCCCAGCATTTT. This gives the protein CASTAGNQPQHF.

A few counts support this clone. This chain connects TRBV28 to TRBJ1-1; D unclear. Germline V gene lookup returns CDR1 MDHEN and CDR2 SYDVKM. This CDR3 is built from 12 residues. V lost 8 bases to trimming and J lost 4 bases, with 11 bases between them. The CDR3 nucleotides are TGTGCCAGCGAACGAGCTGGCACTGAAGCTTTCTTT. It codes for CASERAGTEAFF.

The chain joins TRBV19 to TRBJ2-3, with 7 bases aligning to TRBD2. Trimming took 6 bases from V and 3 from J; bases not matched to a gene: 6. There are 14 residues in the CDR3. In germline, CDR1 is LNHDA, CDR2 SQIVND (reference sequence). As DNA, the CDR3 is TGTGCCAGTAGGCCCCAACTAGCGACAGATACGCAGTATTTT. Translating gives CASRPQLATDTQYF.

CDR3 bases: TGCGCCAGCAGCCAAGGGAGGAACACCGGGGAGCTGTTTTTT. Encoded protein: CASSQGRNTGELFF. This chain uses TRBV4-3 with TRBJ2-2; D call uncertain. V dropped 1 base and J dropped 1 base, with 4 bases sitting between them. CDR3 length: 14 residues. The germline V gene has CDR1 LGHNA and CDR2 YSLEER.

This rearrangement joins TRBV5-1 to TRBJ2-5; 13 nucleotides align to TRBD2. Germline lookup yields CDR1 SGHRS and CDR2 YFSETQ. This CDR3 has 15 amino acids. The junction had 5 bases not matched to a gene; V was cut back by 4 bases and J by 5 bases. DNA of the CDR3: TGCGCCAGCAGCCGAGGACTAGCGGGGGATGAGACCCAGTACTTC. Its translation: CASSRGLAGDETQYF.

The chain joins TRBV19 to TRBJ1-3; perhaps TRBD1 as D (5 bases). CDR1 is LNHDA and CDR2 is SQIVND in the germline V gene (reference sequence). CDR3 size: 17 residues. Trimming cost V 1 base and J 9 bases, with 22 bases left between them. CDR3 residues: CASSIAAGSFFGSTIYF. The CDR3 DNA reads TGTGCCAGTAGTATAGCGGCAGGGTCCTTCTTCGGGAGCACCATATATTTT.

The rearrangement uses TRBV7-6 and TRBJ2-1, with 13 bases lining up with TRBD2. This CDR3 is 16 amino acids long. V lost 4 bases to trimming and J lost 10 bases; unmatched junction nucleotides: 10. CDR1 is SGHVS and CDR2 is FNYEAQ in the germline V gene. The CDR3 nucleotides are TGTGCCAGCAGCTCCTCAACTAGCGGGGGGGCCGGGGAGCAGTTCTTC. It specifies CASSSSTSGGAGEQFF.

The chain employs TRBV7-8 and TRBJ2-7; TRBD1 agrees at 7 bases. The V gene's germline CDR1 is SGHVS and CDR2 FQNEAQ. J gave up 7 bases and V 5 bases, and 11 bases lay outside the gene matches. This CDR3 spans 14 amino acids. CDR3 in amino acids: CASSPPDRWREQYF. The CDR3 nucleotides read TGTGCCAGCAGCCCCCCGGACAGGTGGAGAGAGCAGTACTTC.

CDR3 in DNA: TGTGCCAGCAGCCCCCTGAAGCCAGGGGCCGACTCACCCCTCCACTTT. Its translation is CASSPLKPGADSPLHF. The chain recombines TRBV14 with TRBJ1-6; a weak D match, TRBD1 (6 bases). Trimming stripped 4 bases from V and 10 bases from J, with 20 bases between. The CDR3 contains 16 residues. Germline CDR1 and CDR2: SGHDN and FVKESK.

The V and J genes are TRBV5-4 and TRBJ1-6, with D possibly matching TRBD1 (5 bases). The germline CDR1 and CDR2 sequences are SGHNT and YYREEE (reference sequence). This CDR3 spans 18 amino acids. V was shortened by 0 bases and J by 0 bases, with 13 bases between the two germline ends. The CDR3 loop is CASSLAWGRSSYNSPLHF. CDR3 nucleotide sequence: TGTGCCAGCAGCTTGGCCTGGGGCAGAAGCTCCTATAATTCACCCCTCCACTTT.

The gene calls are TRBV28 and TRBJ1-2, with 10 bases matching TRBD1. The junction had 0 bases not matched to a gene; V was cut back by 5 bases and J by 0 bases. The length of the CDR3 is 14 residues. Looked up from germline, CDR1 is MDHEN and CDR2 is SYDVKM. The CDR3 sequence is CASSGQGANYGYTF. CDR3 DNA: TGTGCCAGCAGTGGACAGGGGGCTAACTATGGCTACACCTTC.

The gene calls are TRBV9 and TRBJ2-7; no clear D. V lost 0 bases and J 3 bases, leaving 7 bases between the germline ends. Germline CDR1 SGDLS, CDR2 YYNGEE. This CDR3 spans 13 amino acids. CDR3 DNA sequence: TGTGCCAGCAGCGTAGGAGGAGACTACGAGCAGTACTTC. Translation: CASSVGGDYEQYF.

The CDR3 reads CASSLVVGAGTEAFF. The CDR3 DNA is TGTGCCAGCAGCTTAGTGGTTGGAGCGGGAACTGAAGCTTTCTTT. The gene calls are TRBV7-2 and TRBJ1-1; D is unclear. This CDR3 contains 15 residues. CDR1 and CDR2 (germline): SGHTA, FQGNSA. The V and J ends lost 1 base and 5 bases respectively, with 14 bases between them.

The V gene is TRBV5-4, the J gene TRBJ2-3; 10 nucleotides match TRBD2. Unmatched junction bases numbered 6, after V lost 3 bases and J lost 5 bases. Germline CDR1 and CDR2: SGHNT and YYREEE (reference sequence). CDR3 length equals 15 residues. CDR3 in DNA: TGTGCCAGCAGCTCAAGCGGGGGGGCCGGAGATACGCAGTATTTT. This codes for CASSSSGGAGDTQYF. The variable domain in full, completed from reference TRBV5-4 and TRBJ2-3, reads ETGVTQSPTHLIKTRGQQVTLRCSSQSGHNTVSWYQQALGQGPQFIFQYYREEENGRGNFPPRFSGLQFPNYSSELNVNALELDDSALYLCASSSSGGAGDTQYFGPGTRLTVL.

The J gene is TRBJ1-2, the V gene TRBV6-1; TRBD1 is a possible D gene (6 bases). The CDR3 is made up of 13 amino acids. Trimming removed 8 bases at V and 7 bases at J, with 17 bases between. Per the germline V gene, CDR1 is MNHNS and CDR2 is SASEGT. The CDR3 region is CASPSRGFSGYTF. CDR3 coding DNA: TGTGCCAGCCCCTCAAGGGGGTTTTCTGGCTACACCTTC.